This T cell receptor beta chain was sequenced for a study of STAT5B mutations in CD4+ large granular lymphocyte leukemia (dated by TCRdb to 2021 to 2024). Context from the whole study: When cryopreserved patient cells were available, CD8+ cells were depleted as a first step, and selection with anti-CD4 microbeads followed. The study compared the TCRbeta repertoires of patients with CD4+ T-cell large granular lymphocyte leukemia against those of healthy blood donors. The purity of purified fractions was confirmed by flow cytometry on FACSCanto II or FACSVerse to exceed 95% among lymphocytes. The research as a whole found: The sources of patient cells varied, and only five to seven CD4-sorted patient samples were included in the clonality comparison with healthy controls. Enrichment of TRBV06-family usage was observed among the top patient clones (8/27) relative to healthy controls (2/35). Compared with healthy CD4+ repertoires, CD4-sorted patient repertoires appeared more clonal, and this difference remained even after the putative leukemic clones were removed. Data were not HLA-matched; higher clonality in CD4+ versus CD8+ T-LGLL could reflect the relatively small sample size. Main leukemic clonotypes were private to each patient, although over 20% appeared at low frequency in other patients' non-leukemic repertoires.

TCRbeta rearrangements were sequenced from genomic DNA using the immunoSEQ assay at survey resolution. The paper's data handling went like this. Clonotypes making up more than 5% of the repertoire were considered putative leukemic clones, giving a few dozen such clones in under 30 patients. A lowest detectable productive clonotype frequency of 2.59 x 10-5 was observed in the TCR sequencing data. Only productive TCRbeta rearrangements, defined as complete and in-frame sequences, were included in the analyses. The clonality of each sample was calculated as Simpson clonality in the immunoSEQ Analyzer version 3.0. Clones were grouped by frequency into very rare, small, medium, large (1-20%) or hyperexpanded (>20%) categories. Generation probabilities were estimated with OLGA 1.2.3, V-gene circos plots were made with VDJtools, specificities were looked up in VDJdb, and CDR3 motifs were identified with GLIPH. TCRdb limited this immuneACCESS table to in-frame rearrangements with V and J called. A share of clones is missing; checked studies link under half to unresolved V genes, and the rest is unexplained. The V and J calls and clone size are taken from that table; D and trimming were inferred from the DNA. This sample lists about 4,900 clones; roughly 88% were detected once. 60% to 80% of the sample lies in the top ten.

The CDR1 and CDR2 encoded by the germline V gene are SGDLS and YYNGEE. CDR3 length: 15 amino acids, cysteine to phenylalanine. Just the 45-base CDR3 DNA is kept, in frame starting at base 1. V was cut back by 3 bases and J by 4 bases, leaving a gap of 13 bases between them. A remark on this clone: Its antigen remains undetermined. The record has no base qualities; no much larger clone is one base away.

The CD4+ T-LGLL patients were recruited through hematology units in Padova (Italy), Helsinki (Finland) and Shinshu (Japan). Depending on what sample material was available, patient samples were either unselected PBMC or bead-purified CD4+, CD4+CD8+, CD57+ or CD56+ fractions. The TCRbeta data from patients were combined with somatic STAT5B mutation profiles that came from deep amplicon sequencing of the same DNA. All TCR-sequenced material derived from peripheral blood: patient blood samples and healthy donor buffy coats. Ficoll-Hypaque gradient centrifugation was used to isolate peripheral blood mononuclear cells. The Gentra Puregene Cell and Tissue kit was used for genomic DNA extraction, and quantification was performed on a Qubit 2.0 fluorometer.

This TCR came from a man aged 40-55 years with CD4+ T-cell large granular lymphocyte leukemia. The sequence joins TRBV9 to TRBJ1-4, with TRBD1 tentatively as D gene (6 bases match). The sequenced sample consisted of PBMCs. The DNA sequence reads TGTGCCAGCAGCGCGAACCGGGGACATAATGAAAAACTGTTTTTT. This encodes CASSANRGHNEKLFF.